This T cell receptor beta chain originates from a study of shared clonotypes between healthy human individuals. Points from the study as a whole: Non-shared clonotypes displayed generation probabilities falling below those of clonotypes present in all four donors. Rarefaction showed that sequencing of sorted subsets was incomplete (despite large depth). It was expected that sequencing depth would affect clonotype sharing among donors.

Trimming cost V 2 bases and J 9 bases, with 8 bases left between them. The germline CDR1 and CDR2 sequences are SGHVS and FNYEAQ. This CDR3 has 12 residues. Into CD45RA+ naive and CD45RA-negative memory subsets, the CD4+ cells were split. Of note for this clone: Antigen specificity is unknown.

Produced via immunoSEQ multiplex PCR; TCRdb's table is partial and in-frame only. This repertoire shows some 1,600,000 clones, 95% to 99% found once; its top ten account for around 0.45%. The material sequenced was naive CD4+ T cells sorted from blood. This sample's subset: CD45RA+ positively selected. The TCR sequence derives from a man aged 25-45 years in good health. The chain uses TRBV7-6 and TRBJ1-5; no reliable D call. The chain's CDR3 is CASSLNGGPQHF. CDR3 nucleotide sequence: TGTGCCAGCAGCTTAAACGGAGGGCCCCAGCATTTT. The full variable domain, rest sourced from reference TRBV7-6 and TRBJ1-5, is GAGVSQSPRYKVTKRGQDVALRCDPISGHVSLYWYRQALGQGPEFLTYFNYEAQQDKSGLPNDRFSAERPEGSISTLTIQRTEQRDSAMYRCASSLNGGPQHFGDGTRLSIL.